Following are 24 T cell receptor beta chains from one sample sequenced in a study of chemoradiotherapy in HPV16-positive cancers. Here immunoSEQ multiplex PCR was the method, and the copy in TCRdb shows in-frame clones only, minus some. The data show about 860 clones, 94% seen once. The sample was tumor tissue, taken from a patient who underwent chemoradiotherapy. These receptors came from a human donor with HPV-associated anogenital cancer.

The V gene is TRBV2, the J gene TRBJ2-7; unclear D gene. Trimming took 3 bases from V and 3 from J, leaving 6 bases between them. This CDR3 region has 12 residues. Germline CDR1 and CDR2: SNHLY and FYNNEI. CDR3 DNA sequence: TGTGCCAGCAGTGACGATCGCTACGAGCAGTACTTC. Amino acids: CASSDDRYEQYF. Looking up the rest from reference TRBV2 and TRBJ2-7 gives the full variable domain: EPEVTQTPSHQVTQMGQEVILRCVPISNHLYFYWYRQILGQKVEFLVSFYNNEISEKSEIFDDQFSVERPDGSNFTLKIRSTKLEDSAMYFCASSDDRYEQYFGPGTRLTVT.

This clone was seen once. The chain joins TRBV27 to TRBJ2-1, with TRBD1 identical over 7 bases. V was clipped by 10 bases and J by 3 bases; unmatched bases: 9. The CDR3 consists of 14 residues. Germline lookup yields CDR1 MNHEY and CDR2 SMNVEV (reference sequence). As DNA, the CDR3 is TGTGCCACCGGGTCCCGACAGGGCTACAATGAGCAGTTCTTC. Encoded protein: CATGSRQGYNEQFF.

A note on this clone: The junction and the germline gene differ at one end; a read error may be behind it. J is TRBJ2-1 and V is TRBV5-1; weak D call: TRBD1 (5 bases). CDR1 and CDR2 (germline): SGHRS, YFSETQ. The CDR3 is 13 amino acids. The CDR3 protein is CAGSTPQGNEQFF. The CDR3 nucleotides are TGCGCCGGCAGCACCCCCCAGGGCAATGAGCAGTTCTTC.

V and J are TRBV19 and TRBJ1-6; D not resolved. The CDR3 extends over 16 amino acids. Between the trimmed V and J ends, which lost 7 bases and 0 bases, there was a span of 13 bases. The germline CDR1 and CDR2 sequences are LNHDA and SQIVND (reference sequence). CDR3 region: CASNLPGSSYNSPLHF. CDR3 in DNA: TGTGCCAGTAACCTTCCGGGGAGCTCCTATAATTCACCCCTCCACTTT.

The CDR3 region is CASSLTQAGENNEQFF. The CDR3 region has the DNA TGTGCCAGCAGCTTAACGCAAGCGGGGGAAAACAATGAGCAGTTCTTC. This sequence joins TRBV7-3 and TRBJ2-1; 8 nucleotides align to TRBD2. J lost 5 bases, V lost 0 bases, and 6 bases had no gene match. The germline V gene has CDR1 SGHTA and CDR2 FQGTGA. This CDR3 has 16 residues.

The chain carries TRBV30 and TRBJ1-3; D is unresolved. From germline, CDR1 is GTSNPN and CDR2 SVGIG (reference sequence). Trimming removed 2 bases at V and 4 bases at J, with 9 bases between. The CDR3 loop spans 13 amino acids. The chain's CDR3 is CAWSFSGGNTIYF. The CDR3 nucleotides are TGTGCCTGGAGTTTTTCAGGAGGAAACACCATATATTTT.

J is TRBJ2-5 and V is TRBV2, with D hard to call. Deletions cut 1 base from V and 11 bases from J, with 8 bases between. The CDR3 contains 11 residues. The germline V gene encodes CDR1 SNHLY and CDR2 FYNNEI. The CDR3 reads CASSEGGQQYF. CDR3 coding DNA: TGTGCCAGCAGTGAAGGTGGCCAGCAGTACTTC.

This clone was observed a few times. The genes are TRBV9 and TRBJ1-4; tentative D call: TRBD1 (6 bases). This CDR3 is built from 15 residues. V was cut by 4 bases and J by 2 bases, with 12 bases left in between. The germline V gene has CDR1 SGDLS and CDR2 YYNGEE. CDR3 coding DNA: TGTGCCAGCAGCCAACAGGGTGTTACTAATGAAAAACTGTTTTTT. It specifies CASSQQGVTNEKLFF.

CDR3 sequence reads: CASSIEGGQLQETQYF. The DNA for the CDR3 is TGTGCCAGTAGTATAGAAGGGGGACAGCTCCAGGAGACCCAGTACTTC. This chain uses TRBV19 with TRBJ2-5; the match to TRBD1 covers 7 bases. The CDR3 loop spans 16 amino acids. Unmatched junction bases numbered 9, after V lost 0 bases and J lost 5 bases. From germline, CDR1 is LNHDA and CDR2 SQIVND (reference sequence).

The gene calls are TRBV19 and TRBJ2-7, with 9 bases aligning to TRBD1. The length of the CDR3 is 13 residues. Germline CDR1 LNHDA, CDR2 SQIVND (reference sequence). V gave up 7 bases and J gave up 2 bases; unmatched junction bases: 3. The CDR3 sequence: CASKDRGPYEQYF. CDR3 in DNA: TGTGCCAGTAAGGACAGGGGCCCCTACGAGCAGTACTTC.

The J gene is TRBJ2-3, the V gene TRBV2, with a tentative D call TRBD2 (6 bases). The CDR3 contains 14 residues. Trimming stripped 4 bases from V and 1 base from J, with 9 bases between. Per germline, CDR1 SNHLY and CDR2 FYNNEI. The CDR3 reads CASSVQRGTDTQYF. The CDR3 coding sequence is TGTGCCAGCAGTGTCCAGCGGGGCACAGATACGCAGTATTTT.

The CDR3 sequence: CASRVHSSNTEAFF. For the CDR3, the DNA is TGTGCCAGCAGGGTACACTCATCGAACACTGAAGCTTTCTTT. The rearrangement uses TRBV28 and TRBJ1-1; D is ambiguous. This CDR3 is built from 14 residues. Germline V gene sequence: CDR1 MDHEN, CDR2 SYDVKM. Trimming shortened V by 6 bases and J by 1 base, and 12 bases separated the two germline ends.

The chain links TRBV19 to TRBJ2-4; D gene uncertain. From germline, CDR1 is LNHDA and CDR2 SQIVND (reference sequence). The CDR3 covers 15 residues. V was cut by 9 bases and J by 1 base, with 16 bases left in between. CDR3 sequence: CASSGWTRAKNIQYF. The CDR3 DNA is TGTGCCAGCTCAGGTTGGACCCGGGCCAAAAACATTCAGTACTTC.

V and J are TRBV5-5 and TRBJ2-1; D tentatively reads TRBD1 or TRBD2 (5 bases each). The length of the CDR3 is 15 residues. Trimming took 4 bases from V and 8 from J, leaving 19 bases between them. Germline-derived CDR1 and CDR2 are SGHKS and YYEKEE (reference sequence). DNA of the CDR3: TGTGCCAGCAGCGATGACAGAGGAGGACATCATGAGCAGTTCTTC. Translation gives CASSDDRGGHHEQFF.

The DNA for the CDR3 is TGTGCCAGCAGGGACAGGGCGATTAATGAAAAACTGTTTTTT. As protein: CASRDRAINEKLFF. The chain has TRBV12-1 and TRBJ1-4; the table assigns TRBD1, which was not confirmed against the DNA. TRBV12-1 is described as a pseudogene. The CDR3 length is 14 residues.

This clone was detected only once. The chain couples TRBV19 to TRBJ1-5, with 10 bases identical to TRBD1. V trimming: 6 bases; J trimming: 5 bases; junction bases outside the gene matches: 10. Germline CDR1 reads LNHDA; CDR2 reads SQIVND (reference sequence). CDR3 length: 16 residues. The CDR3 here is CASSFFFGTGDQPQHF. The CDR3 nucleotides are TGTGCCAGTAGCTTTTTCTTCGGGACAGGGGATCAGCCCCAGCATTTT. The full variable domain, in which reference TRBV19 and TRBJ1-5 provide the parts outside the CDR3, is DGGITQSPKYLFRKEGQNVTLSCEQNLNHDAMYWYRQDPGQGLRLIYYSQIVNDFQKGDIAEGYSVSREKKESFPLTVTSAQKNPTAFYLCASSFFFGTGDQPQHFGDGTRLSIL.

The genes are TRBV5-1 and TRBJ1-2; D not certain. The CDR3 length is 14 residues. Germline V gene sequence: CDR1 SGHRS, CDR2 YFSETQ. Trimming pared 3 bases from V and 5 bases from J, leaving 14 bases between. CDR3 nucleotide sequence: TGCGCCAGCAGCTCCGGTGGAGGACGATATGGCTACACCTTC. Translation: CASSSGGGRYGYTF.

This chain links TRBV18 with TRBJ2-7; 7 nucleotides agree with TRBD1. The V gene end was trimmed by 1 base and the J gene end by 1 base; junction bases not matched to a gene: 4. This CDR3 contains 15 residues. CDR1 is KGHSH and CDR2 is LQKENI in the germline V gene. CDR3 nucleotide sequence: TGTGCCAGCTCACCACAATCGGACAGGTCCTACGAGCAGTACTTC. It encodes CASSPQSDRSYEQYF.

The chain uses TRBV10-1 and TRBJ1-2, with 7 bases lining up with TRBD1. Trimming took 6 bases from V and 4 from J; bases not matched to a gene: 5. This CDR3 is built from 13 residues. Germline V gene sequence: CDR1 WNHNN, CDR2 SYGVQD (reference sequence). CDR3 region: CASSPGQPYGYTF. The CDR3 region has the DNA TGCGCCAGCAGCCCGGGACAGCCCTATGGCTACACCTTC.

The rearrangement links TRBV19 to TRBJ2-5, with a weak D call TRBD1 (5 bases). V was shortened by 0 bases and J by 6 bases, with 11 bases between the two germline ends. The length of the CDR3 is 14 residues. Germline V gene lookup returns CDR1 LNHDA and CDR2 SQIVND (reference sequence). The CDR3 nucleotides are TGTGCCAGTAGTATAGATCGTGGGGCCCAGACCCAGTACTTC. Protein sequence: CASSIDRGAQTQYF.

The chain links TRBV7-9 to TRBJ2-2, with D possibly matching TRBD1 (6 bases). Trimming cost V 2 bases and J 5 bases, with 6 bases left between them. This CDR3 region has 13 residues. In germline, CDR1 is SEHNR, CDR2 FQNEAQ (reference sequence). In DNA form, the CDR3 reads TGTGCCAGCAGCTTAACAGGGACCGGGGAGCTGTTTTTT. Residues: CASSLTGTGELFF.

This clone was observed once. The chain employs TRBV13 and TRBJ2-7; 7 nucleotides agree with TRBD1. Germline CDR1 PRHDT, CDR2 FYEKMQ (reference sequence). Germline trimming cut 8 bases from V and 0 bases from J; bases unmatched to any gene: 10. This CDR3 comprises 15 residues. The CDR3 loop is CASLHRGGDSYEQYF. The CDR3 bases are TGTGCCAGCCTTCATCGAGGGGGCGACTCCTACGAGCAGTACTTC.

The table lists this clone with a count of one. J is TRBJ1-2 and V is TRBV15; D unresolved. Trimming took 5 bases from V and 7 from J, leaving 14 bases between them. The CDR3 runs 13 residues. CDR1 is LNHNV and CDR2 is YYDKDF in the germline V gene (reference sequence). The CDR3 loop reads CATSQALGFGYTF. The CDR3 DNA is TGTGCCACCAGCCAGGCCCTAGGGTTTGGCTACACCTTC.

The CDR3 here is CASSRAVGNEKLFF. CDR3 bases: TGTGCCAGCAGCAGGGCAGTGGGAAATGAAAAACTGTTTTTT. V is TRBV5-8 and J is TRBJ1-4, with no clear D. The CDR3 loop spans 14 amino acids. V lost 4 bases and J lost 5, with 12 bases in between. Germline V gene sequence: CDR1 SGHTS, CDR2 YDEGEE. Complete variable domain (other parts from reference TRBV5-8 and TRBJ1-4): EAGVTQSPTHLIKTRGQQATLRCSPISGHTSVYWYQQALGLGLQFLLWYDEGEERNRGNFPPRFSGRQFPNYSSELNVNALELEDSALYLCASSRAVGNEKLFFGSGTQLSVL.